The entry below describes one T cell receptor (beta chain). Here immunoSEQ multiplex PCR was the method, and the copy in TCRdb shows in-frame clones only, minus some. The sample lists roughly 200,000 clones, 76% occurring once. The data originate from a study of blood T cell repertoires in COVID-19. Study-wide background: In each case, the material was cDNA or gDNA derived from T cells, B-cell-depleted T cells, or PBMCs.

Trimming cost V 0 bases and J 4 bases, with 15 bases left between them. The CDR3 runs 16 residues. From germline, CDR1 is MNHEY and CDR2 SVGAGI. The TCR sequence derives from a woman between 45 and 60 years old with active or convalescent COVID-19. The V gene is TRBV6-5, the J gene TRBJ1-2; a possible D gene is TRBD1 (5 bases). Sequenced sample: peripheral blood. The CDR3 is CASSYSRGRQGYGYTF. For the CDR3, the DNA is TGTGCCAGCAGTTACTCGAGAGGACGGCAGGGCTATGGCTACACCTTC.